The clone carrying this T cell receptor (beta chain) was observed a single time. The data originate from a study of control samples from healthy donors and cancer patients. Losses at the gene ends were 5 bases for V and 4 bases for J; bases not matched to a gene: 10. Germline values: CDR1 GTSNPN, CDR2 SVGIG (reference sequence). This CDR3 has 15 amino acids. Profiled with immunoSEQ multiplex PCR; TCRdb holds only in-frame clones, not every one. Of 150,000 to 200,000 clones in the sample, around 88% are singletons; the top ten hold 1.7%. This clonotype was sampled from a young man in good health. The V call is TRBV30, the J call TRBJ2-3; 9 bases match TRBD1. Specimen: blood. The CDR3, as DNA: TGTGCCTGGGGTGGGACAGGGAGGGTGGCAGATACGCAGTATTTT. Encoded protein: CAWGGTGRVADTQYF. Looking up the rest from reference TRBV30 and TRBJ2-3 gives the full variable domain: SQTIHQWPATLVQPVGSPLSLECTVEGTSNPNLYWYRQAAGRGLQLLFYSVGIGQISSEVPQNLSASRPQDRQFILSSKKLLLSDSGFYLCAWGGTGRVADTQYFGPGTRLTVL.